Listed below are T cell receptor beta chains from one sample, sequenced in a study of blood T cell repertoires in COVID-19. TCRdb's copy holds only in-frame clones and misses some; the assay was immunoSEQ multiplex PCR. The table includes roughly 260,000 clones, around 90% detected once. The sequencing sample was made of peripheral blood. Receptors were obtained from a person between 18 and 30 years old with COVID-19, enrolled during active disease. Each CDR3 is given with its conserved first and last residue. The order of the fields is J gene, clone size, D gene, V gene, CDR3 DNA, CDR3 protein. The D gene is left open where the match is weak. Not every row has a clone size; where given, it reads once, few, many or a size class.

J: TRBJ2-7; size: NA; D: TRBD1; V: TRBV2; DNA: TGTGCCAGCAGTGAAGGGACAGGGAACTCCTACGAGCAGTACTTC; CDR3: CASSEGTGNSYEQYF
J: TRBJ2-1; size: NA; D: TRBD2; V: TRBV10-3; DNA: TGTGCCATCAGCCCGGGACTAGCGGGAGGGAATGAGCAGTTCTTC; CDR3: CAISPGLAGGNEQFF
J: TRBJ2-7; size: NA; D: NA; V: TRBV2; DNA: TGTGCCATAGCCTTAGGGGGAGGGTCTCTTATCTACGAGCAGTACTTC; CDR3: CAIALGGGSLIYEQYF
J: TRBJ2-7; size: NA; D: NA; V: TRBV6-5; DNA: TGTGCCAGCAGGGCCCTCGATCGCTACGAGCAGTACTTC; CDR3: CASRALDRYEQYF
J: TRBJ2-5; size: NA; D: TRBD1; V: TRBV5-1; DNA: TGCGCCAGCAGCACGGACAGGGCGGGAGAGACCCAGTACTTC; CDR3: CASSTDRAGETQYF
J: TRBJ2-7; size: NA; D: TRBD1; V: TRBV18; DNA: TGTGCCAGCTCACGAGGGGGCCTTTACGAGCAGTACTTC; CDR3: CASSRGGLYEQYF
J: TRBJ2-7; size: NA; D: NA; V: TRBV21-1; DNA: TGTGCCAGCAGCCCCCGGCCGGGACAGGGGTTGTACGGTTCCTACGAGCAGTACTTC; CDR3: CASSPRPGQGLYGSYEQYF
J: TRBJ2-5; size: NA; D: NA; V: TRBV3-1/TRBV3-2; DNA: TGTGCCAGCAGCCCGCTCGCGGGAGAGACCCAGTACTTC; CDR3: CASSPLAGETQYF
J: TRBJ1-1; size: NA; D: TRBD1; V: TRBV9; DNA: TGTGCCAGCAGCGCGGGACAGGGCGGCACTGAAGCTTTCTTT; CDR3: CASSAGQGGTEAFF
J: TRBJ1-1; size: NA; D: NA; V: TRBV4-1; DNA: TGCGCCAGCAGCCAAGGGGGAGGGTTGAACACTGAAGCTTTCTTT; CDR3: CASSQGGGLNTEAFF
J: TRBJ1-1; size: NA; D: NA; V: TRBV7-9; DNA: TGTGCCAGCAGCTTCTCGGGTCTCAGGGAGGCTGAAGCTTTCTTT; CDR3: CASSFSGLREAEAFF
J: TRBJ1-4; size: NA; D: TRBD1; V: TRBV27; DNA: TGTGCCAGCAGGAGGCAGGGGGCTTTGACTAATGAAAAACTGTTTTTT; CDR3: CASRRQGALTNEKLFF
J: TRBJ2-1; size: once; D: TRBD2; V: TRBV4-1; DNA: TGCGCCAGCAGCCACGCAGGACTAGCTCTCGAGCAGTTCTTC; CDR3: CASSHAGLALEQFF
J: TRBJ1-3; size: NA; D: NA; V: TRBV12-3/TRBV12-4; DNA: TGTGCCAACAGGGACAATACTGGAAACACCATATATTTT; CDR3: CANRDNTGNTIYF
J: TRBJ1-5; size: NA; D: NA; V: TRBV6-5; DNA: TGTGCCAGCAAAGTTATAAACCTAATCGATCAGCCCCAGCATTTT; CDR3: CASKVINLIDQPQHF
J: TRBJ2-1; size: NA; D: TRBD2; V: TRBV19; DNA: TGTGCCAGTACCCTAGGGGCTAGCGGGACCAATGAGCAGTTCTTC; CDR3: CASTLGASGTNEQFF
J: TRBJ1-1; size: NA; D: TRBD1; V: TRBV28; DNA: TGTGCCAGCAGTTTTAGGGGGCGAGGTGAAGCTTTCTTT; CDR3: CASSFRGRGEAFF
J: TRBJ2-3; size: NA; D: TRBD1; V: TRBV19; DNA: TGTGCCAGTAGTGCCGCCCCAGGGACAGCCAAGCATAGCACAGATACGCAGTATTTT; CDR3: CASSAAPGTAKHSTDTQYF
J: TRBJ1-5; size: NA; D: NA; V: TRBV19; DNA: TGTGCCAGTAGTATAGGCGGGCAGAACAATCAGCCCCAGCATTTT; CDR3: CASSIGGQNNQPQHF
J: TRBJ1-6; size: few; D: NA; V: TRBV7-2; DNA: TGTGCCACCACGGGCAGGGGAAATTCACCCCTCCACTTT; CDR3: CATTGRGNSPLHF
J: TRBJ1-2; size: NA; D: NA; V: TRBV5-1; DNA: TGCGCCAGCAGCACGGCAGGCATGTTGGACTATGGCTACACCTTC; CDR3: CASSTAGMLDYGYTF
J: TRBJ2-7; size: NA; D: NA; V: TRBV6-5; DNA: TGTGCCAGCAGTTCCCGAGACTATTCCTACGAGCAGTACTTC; CDR3: CASSSRDYSYEQYF
J: TRBJ2-1; size: NA; D: TRBD2; V: TRBV6-1; DNA: TGTGCCAGCAGTGGGGCCAGGAGTAGCGGGAGAGGATCCTACAATGAGCAGTTCTTC; CDR3: CASSGARSSGRGSYNEQFF
J: TRBJ1-3; size: NA; D: NA; V: TRBV14; DNA: TGTGCCAATAGGGGTCGCTCTGGAAACACCATATATTTT; CDR3: CANRGRSGNTIYF
J: TRBJ1-1; size: NA; D: NA; V: TRBV5-1; DNA: TGCGCCAGCAGCCGACAACACGAGAACACTGAAGCTTTCTTT; CDR3: CASSRQHENTEAFF
J: TRBJ2-1; size: once; D: TRBD2; V: TRBV12-3/TRBV12-4; DNA: TGTGCCAGCAGTGGGACTACTGAGCAGTTCTTC; CDR3: CASSGTTEQFF
J: TRBJ2-1; size: NA; D: TRBD2; V: TRBV19; DNA: TGTGCCAGTTGGGGGAGCGGGATGAATAACAATGAGCAGTTCTTC; CDR3: CASWGSGMNNNEQFF
J: TRBJ2-3; size: NA; D: TRBD2; V: TRBV2; DNA: TGTGCCAGCAGTGAATGGCTAGCGGGAGGGACAGATACGCAGTATTTT; CDR3: CASSEWLAGGTDTQYF
J: TRBJ1-5; size: NA; D: NA; V: TRBV6-2/TRBV6-3; DNA: TGTGCCAGCAGCTCCCTAGGGGCAGGAAATCAGCCCCAGCATTTT; CDR3: CASSSLGAGNQPQHF
J: TRBJ2-3; size: NA; D: NA; V: TRBV28; DNA: TGTGCCAGCAGTACGAGTCATACGCAGTATTTT; CDR3: CASSTSHTQYF
J: TRBJ1-1; size: NA; D: TRBD1; V: TRBV5-1; DNA: TGCGCCAGCAGCGAAGTACAGGGGGAAGCTTTCTTT; CDR3: CASSEVQGEAFF
J: TRBJ1-6; size: NA; D: TRBD1; V: TRBV7-9; DNA: TGTGCCAGCAGCTCGGGACAGGGGGTATCACCCCTCCACTTT; CDR3: CASSSGQGVSPLHF
J: TRBJ2-2; size: NA; D: NA; V: TRBV6-6; DNA: TGTGCCACCAGAGAGGGCGGGGAGCTGTTTTTT; CDR3: CATREGGELFF
J: TRBJ1-5; size: NA; D: NA; V: TRBV4-2; DNA: TGTGCCAGCAGCCAAGATTGGCAGGCAGGTCAGCCCCAGCATTTT; CDR3: CASSQDWQAGQPQHF
J: TRBJ2-1; size: NA; D: TRBD2; V: TRBV5-4; DNA: TGTGCCAGCAGCACTACTAGCGGGATAAACAATGAGCAGTTCTTC; CDR3: CASSTTSGINNEQFF
J: TRBJ1-1; size: few; D: TRBD1; V: TRBV5-6; DNA: TGTGCCAGCAGCGCAGGACAGGGAGGTGACACTGAAGCTTTCTTT; CDR3: CASSAGQGGDTEAFF